The clone carrying this T cell receptor beta chain came up a few times. Its antigen is undetermined. The entry originates in a study of CD8 T cells in ankylosing spondylitis. With molecular barcodes, quantitative 5'-RACE was used to make the TCR beta libraries. TCRdb reanalysed the 5' RACE reads using MiXCR and keeps one entry per CDR3 protein. Of under 850,000 distinct CDR3 sequences in the sample, under 20% were seen once. The CDR3 loop spans 14 amino acids. Germline CDR1 SEHNR, CDR2 FQNEAQ (reference sequence). The V gene end was trimmed by 1 base and the J gene end by 7 bases; junction bases not matched to a gene: 1. Study-wide results and limits: Some motif variants had been reported before (in reactive arthritis synovial fluid and blood). Disease-linked clones were reportedly significantly enriched in matched ankylosing spondylitis synovial fluid. CD8+ disease-linked clones were present at relatively low frequencies in blood. A TCR beta motif of under 10 highly homologous variants seemed to mark ankylosing spondylitis blood.

The sequenced material came from blood, either unsorted or a sorted T cell fraction (not recorded which). The chain carries TRBV7-9 and TRBJ2-1; 10 bases match TRBD1. The origin of this receptor is a male donor with ankylosing spondylitis. In nucleotides, the CDR3 is TGTGCCAGCAGCTTAGGGGGACAGGGGAATGAGCAGTTCTTC. It translates to CASSLGGQGNEQFF.